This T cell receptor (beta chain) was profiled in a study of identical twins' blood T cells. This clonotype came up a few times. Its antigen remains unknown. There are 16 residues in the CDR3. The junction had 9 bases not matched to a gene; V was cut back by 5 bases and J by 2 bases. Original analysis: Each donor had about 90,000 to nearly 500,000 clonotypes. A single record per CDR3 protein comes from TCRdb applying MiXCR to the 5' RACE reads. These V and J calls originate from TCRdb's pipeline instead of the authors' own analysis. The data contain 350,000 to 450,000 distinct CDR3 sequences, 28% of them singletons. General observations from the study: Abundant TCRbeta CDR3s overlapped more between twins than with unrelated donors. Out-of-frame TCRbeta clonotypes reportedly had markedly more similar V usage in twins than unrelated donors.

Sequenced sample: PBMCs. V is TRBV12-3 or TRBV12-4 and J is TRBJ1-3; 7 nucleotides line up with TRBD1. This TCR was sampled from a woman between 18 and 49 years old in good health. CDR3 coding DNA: TGTGCCAGCAGTGGAACCGGGACAGCGACTGGAAACACCATATATTTT. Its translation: CASSGTGTATGNTIYF.